Included here is one TCR beta chain sequence, with context. Original data processing: The assay estimated nucleated cells by amplifying reference gene primers. Clones were sequenced by immunoSEQ multiplex PCR, and TCRdb holds only the in-frame ones, with some missing. The D gene and trimming were derived from the DNA, and the V and J assignments and clone size from that table. The sample yields 150,000 to 200,000 clones, about 86% seen once. The data stem from a study of blood T cell repertoires in COVID-19. Overall study: Sites across the United States, Italy and Spain contributed samples from acute and convalescent COVID-19. T cells, B-cell-depleted T cells, or PBMCs supplied cDNA or gDNA.

The CDR3 runs 14 residues. With V trimmed by 6 bases and J by 6 bases, 7 bases remained unmatched. CDR1 and CDR2 from the germline V gene are SQVTM and ANQGSEA. The chain carries TRBV29-1 and TRBJ2-1; 11 nucleotides align to TRBD2. This sequence was found in a man in his 60s with acute or convalescent COVID-19. The sequencing sample was made of peripheral blood. CDR3 region: CSVPPTSGANEQFF. CDR3 sequence (DNA): TGCAGCGTCCCCCCGACTAGCGGGGCCAATGAGCAGTTCTTC.